These T cell receptor beta chains were read from a single sample in a study of CD8+CD57+ T cells in acquired aplastic anemia. In TCRdb, the reads were re-called with MiXCR into one record per CDR3 protein. The sample carries some 190,000 distinct CDR3 sequences, 40% to 50% recorded once. Source material: sorted CD4+, CD8+, or CD8+CD57+ T cells (not recorded which) from PBMCs. The receptors shown here come from a human donor in good health. CDR3s include the opening cysteine and the closing phenylalanine or tryptophan. D genes are given only for firm matches. Size is omitted from some rows. Given values are once, few, many or a class for expanded clones.

TRBV7-3	TRBJ2-2	-	-	CASSQGREGLFF	TGTGCCAGCAGCCAAGGCAGGGAAGGGCTGTTTTTT
TRBV27	TRBJ2-7	many	TRBD1	CASMGQGTGEDEQYF	TGTGCCAGCATGGGACAGGGAACCGGCGAGGACGAGCAGTACTTC
TRBV7-3	TRBJ2-7	-	TRBD1	CASSSPGDSYEQYF	TGTGCCAGCAGCTCCCCAGGGGACAGCTACGAGCAGTACTTC
TRBV7-2	TRBJ2-3	-	-	CASSLDRDDTQYF	TGTGCCAGCAGCTTAGACAGGGATGATACGCAGTATTTT
TRBV25-1	TRBJ2-7	many	-	CASSQGFYEQYF	TGTGCCAGCAGTCAGGGGTTCTACGAGCAGTACTTC
TRBV25-1	TRBJ2-1	few	TRBD1	CASSSRQGYNEQFF	TGTGCCAGCAGTTCAAGACAGGGCTACAATGAGCAGTTCTTC
TRBV6-5	TRBJ1-1	-	TRBD1	CASSYDRGLTEAFF	TGTGCCAGCAGTTACGACAGGGGGTTGACTGAAGCTTTCTTT
TRBV19	TRBJ2-5	once	TRBD2	CASSTLAGVKETQYF	TGTGCCAGTAGCACCCTAGCGGGAGTAAAAGAGACCCAGTACTTC
TRBV10-1	TRBJ2-2	-	-	CANGRVTGELFF	TGCGCCAACGGAAGGGTTACCGGGGAGCTGTTTTTT
TRBV7-9	TRBJ2-5	-	-	CASSSASSETQYF	TGTGCCAGCAGTTCGGCCAGTTCAGAGACCCAGTACTTC
TRBV4-1	TRBJ2-7	-	TRBD1	CASSQDGRGPSYEQYF	TGCGCCAGCAGCCAAGATGGCAGGGGGCCCTCCTACGAGCAGTACTTC
TRBV20-1	TRBJ2-7	many	-	CSAQGWNEQYF	TGCAGTGCGCAGGGGTGGAACGAGCAGTACTTC
TRBV7-9	TRBJ2-7	-	TRBD1	CASSPPWDRSYEQYF	TGTGCCAGCAGCCCACCGTGGGACAGGAGCTACGAGCAGTACTTC
TRBV20-1	TRBJ2-1	-	TRBD2	CSARGGGLAGANEQFF	TGCAGTGCTAGAGGGGGGGGACTAGCGGGAGCGAATGAGCAGTTCTTC
TRBV7-2	TRBJ2-1	many	-	CASSMLGGFNNEQFF	TGTGCCAGCAGCATGTTGGGGGGCTTTAACAATGAGCAGTTCTTC
TRBV27	TRBJ2-2	-	TRBD2	CASGHGAGGTNTGELFF	TGTGCCAGCGGTCACGGGGCGGGAGGGACGAACACCGGGGAGCTGTTTTTT
TRBV7-9	TRBJ1-1	many	TRBD1	CASSQFGAGGTEAFF	TGTGCCAGCAGCCAATTTGGGGCAGGGGGCACTGAAGCTTTCTTT
TRBV20-1	TRBJ2-5	many	TRBD1	CSAPRTGQETQYF	TGCAGTGCTCCCCGGACAGGCCAAGAGACCCAGTACTTC
TRBV24-1	TRBJ2-7	many	-	CATSTSLRGSEQYF	TGTGCCACCAGTACTTCTTTAAGGGGGAGTGAGCAGTACTTC
TRBV5-1	TRBJ2-1	-	-	CASIRNNEQFF	TGCGCCAGCATTCGAAACAATGAGCAGTTCTTC
TRBV24-1	TRBJ2-7	many	-	CATSDGHTPAYEQYF	TGTGCCACCAGTGACGGCCACACCCCCGCCTACGAGCAGTACTTC
TRBV12-3/TRBV12-4	TRBJ1-1	many	-	CASSFGQGNTEAFF	TGTGCCAGCAGTTTCGGGCAGGGGAACACTGAAGCTTTCTTT
TRBV7-9	TRBJ1-5	many	-	CASSNQTGPRQPQHF	TGTGCCAGCAGCAATCAGACGGGCCCTAGGCAGCCCCAGCATTTT
TRBV7-8	TRBJ1-5	many	-	CASSLGTSSNQPQHF	TGTGCCAGCAGCTTAGGTACGAGTAGCAATCAGCCCCAGCATTTT
TRBV30	TRBJ1-4	few	-	CAWRPGRGEKLFF	TGTGCCTGGAGACCAGGGAGGGGTGAAAAACTGTTTTTT
TRBV5-1	TRBJ2-6	many	-	CASSLEGSGANVLTF	TGCGCCAGCAGCTTGGAAGGATCTGGGGCCAACGTCCTGACTTTC
TRBV12-3/TRBV12-4	TRBJ1-4	many	-	CASSGRTVATNEKLFF	TGTGCCAGCAGTGGAAGGACGGTCGCAACTAATGAAAAACTGTTTTTT
TRBV24-1	TRBJ2-7	-	TRBD2	CATSDPGLAGYEQYF	TGTGCCACCAGTGATCCCGGACTAGCGGGATACGAGCAGTACTTC
TRBV9	TRBJ1-5	many	-	CASSPSGGNQPQHF	TGTGCCAGCAGCCCCAGTGGGGGGAATCAGCCCCAGCATTTT
TRBV19	TRBJ1-5	-	-	CASSVQAFNQPQHF	TGTGCCAGTAGTGTGCAGGCTTTCAATCAGCCCCAGCATTTT
TRBV19	TRBJ2-1	many	TRBD2	CASASGGALDEQFF	TGTGCCAGTGCTTCGGGAGGCGCTTTAGATGAGCAGTTCTTC
TRBV11-3	TRBJ1-2	many	TRBD1	CASRYTGQSNYGYTF	TGTGCCAGCAGATATACGGGACAGAGTAACTATGGCTACACCTTC
TRBV2	TRBJ1-2	-	-	CASSEDGQGTYGYTF	TGTGCCAGCAGTGAAGATGGGCAGGGTACCTATGGCTACACCTTC
TRBV5-4	TRBJ1-2	once	-	CASSLGGSTSNYGYTF	TGTGCCAGCAGCTTGGGGGGCAGTACTTCTAACTATGGCTACACCTTC
TRBV10-3	TRBJ2-1	-	-	CAISESIAGNEQFF	TGTGCCATCAGTGAGTCGATCGCCGGCAATGAGCAGTTCTTC
TRBV20-1	TRBJ2-5	many	-	CSARGQRNYQETQYF	TGCAGTGCTAGAGGCCAGCGCAACTACCAAGAGACCCAGTACTTC
TRBV5-1	TRBJ2-7	many	TRBD1	CASSPGQGLYEQYF	TGCGCCAGCAGCCCGGGACAGGGGCTCTACGAGCAGTACTTC
TRBV5-1	TRBJ2-2	-	-	CASSLGSAGTGELFF	TGCGCCAGCAGCTTGGGGTCTGCGGGCACCGGGGAGCTGTTTTTT
TRBV19	TRBJ2-3	many	-	CASSIAGGTQYF	TGTGCCAGTAGTATAGCGGGTGGTACGCAGTATTTT
TRBV5-6	TRBJ1-1	many	-	CASSSRVGTEAFF	TGTGCCAGCAGCTCGAGGGTCGGCACTGAAGCTTTCTTT